These 23 T cell receptor beta chains share one sample of origin, sequenced in a study of blood T cell repertoires in COVID-19. The data were produced by immunoSEQ multiplex PCR, yet TCRdb's version contains in-frame clones alone and is incomplete. The profile shows about 440,000 clones, 87% of them singletons. The sequencing input was PBMCs or T cells enriched from blood (not recorded which). The receptors here all came from a young woman with acute COVID-19.

V and J are TRBV6-5 and TRBJ1-6; 7 bases are shared with TRBD1. V lost 6 bases, J lost 5 bases, and 7 bases stayed unmatched. The germline V gene encodes CDR1 MNHEY and CDR2 SVGAGI. CDR3 length: 15 amino acids. The CDR3: CASRPPGQNNSPLHF. CDR3 nucleotides: TGTGCCAGCAGACCCCCGGGACAGAATAATTCACCCCTCCACTTT.

The J gene is TRBJ2-7, the V gene TRBV19; D might be TRBD2 (6 bases). Germline CDR1 is LNHDA and CDR2 is SQIVND (reference sequence). V was cut by 2 bases and J by 0 bases, with 11 bases left in between. This CDR3 is 15 amino acids long. CDR3 DNA sequence: TGTGCCAGTAGTATAAGCGGGCCGGTCTCCTACGAGCAGTACTTC. Protein: CASSISGPVSYEQYF.

Note on this clone: An end of the junction differs from the germline gene, which may be a read error. The chain joins TRBV4-3 to TRBJ1-2; D uncertain. The germline CDR1 and CDR2 sequences are LGHNA and YSLEER. The CDR3 is 14 residues long. CDR3 sequence (DNA): TGCGCCAGCAGCAAAGACATTCTAACCCCCAGCTACACCTTC. It translates to CASSKDILTPSYTF.

This clone occurred once. The chain couples TRBV19 to TRBJ1-6; 8 nucleotides match TRBD1. The V gene's germline CDR1 is LNHDA and CDR2 SQIVND (reference sequence). With V trimmed by 5 bases and J by 6 bases, 9 bases remained unmatched. The CDR3 covers 16 residues. CDR3 sequence (DNA): TGTGCCAGTAGTCCAACGAGGACAGGGCCTAATTCACCCCTCCACTTT. It is translated as CASSPTRTGPNSPLHF.

The chain is built from TRBV6-6 and TRBJ1-2; 7 bases map to TRBD1. The CDR3 spans 13 residues. Germline trimming cut 5 bases from V and 4 bases from J; bases unmatched to any gene: 4. Germline values: CDR1 MNHNY, CDR2 SVGAGI (reference sequence). CDR3 amino acids: CASSLRDSYGYTF. The CDR3 nucleotides read TGTGCCAGCAGTCTCCGGGACAGCTATGGCTACACCTTC.

The chain links TRBV27 to TRBJ2-1, with D maybe TRBD1 (6 bases). Germline V gives CDR1 MNHEY, CDR2 SMNVEV (reference sequence). The length of the CDR3 is 14 residues. V was cut by 6 bases and J by 4 bases, with 13 bases left in between. The CDR3 region is CASRQTGEYNEQFF. In DNA form, the CDR3 reads TGTGCCAGCAGGCAGACAGGTGAATACAATGAGCAGTTCTTC.

Of note for this clone: Other DNA sequences in the same sample also yield this CDR3. The chain uses TRBV18 and TRBJ1-2; D uncertain. The CDR3 runs to 12 residues. Germline CDR1 KGHSH, CDR2 LQKENI. Trimming shortened V by 4 bases and J by 8 bases, and 11 bases separated the two germline ends. CDR3 protein: CASSQRTGGYTF. CDR3 coding DNA: TGTGCCAGCTCACAGCGGACGGGGGGCTACACCTTC.

V usage is TRBV20-1 and J usage is TRBJ1-4; D unresolved. The V and J ends lost 3 bases and 2 bases respectively, with 10 bases between them. The germline V gene encodes CDR1 DFQATT and CDR2 SNEGSKA (reference sequence). This CDR3 has 14 residues. The DNA of the CDR3 is TGCAGTGCTAGTCCGGCAGGTACTAATGAAAAACTGTTTTTT. Its protein is CSASPAGTNEKLFF.

The chain is built from TRBV18 and TRBJ1-6, with D possibly matching TRBD1 (6 bases). Germline CDR1 is KGHSH and CDR2 is LQKENI. V lost 6 bases and J 8 bases, leaving 11 bases between the germline ends. The CDR3 has 13 residues. The CDR3 here is CASSDRSDSPLHF. The CDR3 DNA reads as TGTGCCAGCTCGGACAGAAGCGATTCACCCCTCCACTTT.

This chain connects TRBV14 to TRBJ1-4; D uncertain. CDR3 length: 14 amino acids. V shed 4 bases and J shed 7 bases, with 13 bases lying between them. In germline, CDR1 is SGHDN, CDR2 FVKESK. The CDR3 spells CASSPGGLGEKLFF. CDR3 in DNA: TGTGCCAGCAGCCCGGGAGGGCTGGGTGAAAAACTGTTTTTT. Complete variable domain (other parts from reference TRBV14 and TRBJ1-4): EAGVTQFPSHSVIEKGQTVTLRCDPISGHDNLYWYRRVMGKEIKFLLHFVKESKQDESGMPNNRFLAERTGGTYSTLKVQPAELEDSGVYFCASSPGGLGEKLFFGSGTQLSVL.

A single count supports this clone. The J gene is TRBJ2-5, the V gene TRBV18; the match to TRBD1 covers 9 bases. V lost 2 bases, J lost 4 bases, and 5 bases stayed unmatched. The CDR3 contains 15 residues. CDR1 is KGHSH and CDR2 is LQKENI in the germline V gene. CDR3 amino acids: CASSPGTGLVETQYF. Written as DNA, the CDR3 is TGTGCCAGCTCACCAGGGACAGGGTTGGTAGAGACCCAGTACTTC. Full variable domain (remainder filled in from reference TRBV18 and TRBJ2-5): NAGVMQNPRHLVRRRGQEARLRCSPMKGHSHVYWYRQLPEEGLKFMVYLQKENIIDESGMPKERFSAEFPKEGPSILRIQQVVRGDSAAYFCASSPGTGLVETQYFGPGTRLLVL.

This chain joins TRBV18 and TRBJ1-1; TRBD1 matches at 7 bases. Germline V lookup: CDR1 KGHSH, CDR2 LQKENI. J gave up 5 bases and V 2 bases, and 5 bases lay outside the gene matches. This CDR3 has 14 residues. The CDR3 DNA follows: TGTGCCAGCTCACCAACAGGGGTCAGGACTGAAGCTTTCTTT. It translates to CASSPTGVRTEAFF.

The chain has TRBV5-1 and TRBJ1-1; 11 bases are shared with TRBD1. There are 16 residues in the CDR3. Trimming removed 4 bases from V and 4 bases from J; junction bases left unmatched: 9. Germline assignment: CDR1 SGHRS and CDR2 YFSETQ. CDR3 nucleotide sequence: TGCGCCAGCAGCGCCCTCCCCGGGACAGGGGGCACTGAAGCTTTCTTT. It codes for CASSALPGTGGTEAFF.

This sequence joins TRBV28 and TRBJ1-1; TRBD1 agrees at 7 bases. V was pared by 2 bases and J by 3 bases, with 3 bases of the junction left unmatched. Germline-derived CDR1 and CDR2 are MDHEN and SYDVKM. The CDR3 sequence is 14 residues long. The CDR3 is CASSLGTVYTEAFF. The CDR3 region has the DNA TGTGCCAGCAGTTTAGGGACAGTTTACACTGAAGCTTTCTTT.

The V call is TRBV12-3 or TRBV12-4, the J call TRBJ1-1; no clear D. Trimming left V 5 bases short and J 9 bases short, with 16 bases between. The CDR3 spans 13 residues. CDR3 coding DNA: TGTGCCAGCAGTCTCCATATGGCTCTGAAAGCTTTCTTT. Its protein product is CASSLHMALKAFF.

The V and J genes are TRBV5-1 and TRBJ2-1; 10 bases are a match to TRBD1. V dropped 3 bases and J dropped 7; count of bases not matched to a gene: 7. CDR3 size: 15 residues. Per the germline V gene, CDR1 is SGHRS and CDR2 is YFSETQ. CDR3: CASSSKDRGTNEQFF. Here the CDR3 DNA reads TGCGCCAGCAGCTCCAAGGACAGGGGGACTAATGAGCAGTTCTTC.

This chain connects TRBV18 to TRBJ2-1; D is unclear. V shed 0 bases and J shed 7 bases, with 7 bases lying between them. Germline assignment: CDR1 KGHSH and CDR2 LQKENI. This CDR3 comprises 13 residues. The CDR3 nucleotides read TGTGCCAGCTCACCACCAGTGAGGAATGAGCAGTTCTTC. Residues: CASSPPVRNEQFF.

A few counts support this clone. V gene TRBV19 combines with J gene TRBJ2-7; the D is unclear. Germline CDR1 and CDR2: LNHDA and SQIVND (reference sequence). The V gene lost 7 bases and the J gene lost 5 bases, with 15 bases spanning the gap. This CDR3 is 13 amino acids long. CDR3 bases: TGTGCCAGTAAGCCCCCCCCAGGCCACGAGCAGTACTTC. It yields the protein CASKPPPGHEQYF.

Comment on this clone: Other nucleotide sequences from this sample produce the same CDR3. V and J are TRBV28 and TRBJ1-5; 10 nucleotides align to TRBD1. Trimming at V came to 6 bases and at J to 4 bases, leaving 3 bases not matched to a gene. CDR1 and CDR2 from the germline V gene are MDHEN and SYDVKM. This CDR3 is built from 14 residues. In DNA, the CDR3 is TGTGCCAGCAGAACGGGACAGGGGAATCAGCCCCAGCATTTT. Protein: CASRTGQGNQPQHF.

The chain is built from TRBV4-3 and TRBJ2-3; D remains ambiguous. Germline lookup yields CDR1 LGHNA and CDR2 YSLEER. V lost 4 bases to trimming and J lost 2 bases, with 10 bases between them. CDR3 length: 14 amino acids. The CDR3 loop is CASSPSGSTDTQYF. The CDR3 DNA follows: TGCGCCAGCAGCCCCTCGGGTTCCACAGATACGCAGTATTTT.

V and J are TRBV10-1 and TRBJ1-3; 7 bases map to TRBD1. V was pared by 10 bases and J by 4 bases, with 7 bases of the junction left unmatched. Germline V gene lookup returns CDR1 WNHNN and CDR2 SYGVQD (reference sequence). The CDR3 sequence is 13 residues long. The CDR3 region is CATRDSEGNTIYF. The CDR3 bases are TGCGCCACCCGGGACAGCGAGGGAAACACCATATATTTT.

This clone was picked up one time. The chain combines TRBV4-3 with TRBJ1-2; the match to TRBD1 covers 9 bases. V gave up 0 bases and J gave up 7 bases; unmatched junction bases: 12. This CDR3 comprises 17 residues. Looked up from germline, CDR1 is LGHNA and CDR2 is YSLEER. DNA for the CDR3: TGCGCCAGCAGCCAAGAATTCGCGCGGGACAGGGTTCCTGGCTACACCTTC. It translates to CASSQEFARDRVPGYTF.

V gene TRBV6-1 combines with J gene TRBJ2-7, with a tentative D call TRBD2 (6 bases). V lost 3 bases, J lost 2 bases, and 11 bases lay in between. Germline loops: CDR1 MNHNS, CDR2 SASEGT. The CDR3 is 14 residues long. In nucleotides, the CDR3 is TGTGCCAGCAGTGACCTCGGCGGGACCTACGAGCAGTACTTC. Its protein is CASSDLGGTYEQYF.